The rows below give T cell receptor beta chains drawn from one sample of a study of PD-L1 blockade in urothelial cancer. TCRdb's table, derived via immunoSEQ multiplex PCR, lists solely in-frame clones and lacks some. The sample holds under 55,000 clones, more than 70% seen once. Sequenced material: PBMCs, taken around atezolizumab (anti-PD-L1) treatment. The receptors were gathered from a donor at least 40 years old with urothelial cancer. Each CDR3 is given with its conserved first and last residue. D genes are given only for firm matches. Size tells how often a clone was seen (once, few, many) or the class of an expanded clone, and some rows leave it out.

d_gene,v_gene,j_gene,abundance,CDR3aa,CDR3nt
.,TRBV7-9,TRBJ2-5,few,CASSLSGVGETQYF,TGTGCCAGCAGCTTATCAGGGGTGGGAGAGACCCAGTACTTC
TRBD2,TRBV10-3,TRBJ2-3,.,CAIRGRGGGDTQYF,TGTGCCATCAGGGGACGCGGGGGGGGAGATACGCAGTATTTT
.,TRBV5-1,TRBJ1-5,once,CASSFLPGDSNQPQHF,TGCGCCAGCAGCTTTCTCCCCGGGGATAGCAATCAGCCCCAGCATTTT
TRBD2,TRBV2,TRBJ2-1,.,CASSREGLYNEQFF,TGTGCCAGCAGTCGGGAGGGCCTTTACAATGAGCAGTTCTTC
TRBD1,TRBV4-1,TRBJ2-3,.,CASSSGQGTDTQYF,TGCGCCAGCAGCTCCGGACAGGGCACAGATACGCAGTATTTT
.,TRBV7-2,TRBJ2-5,.,CASSSDTRETQYF,TGTGCCAGCAGCTCAGACACCCGTGAGACCCAGTACTTC
.,TRBV27,TRBJ2-7,.,CASKRGSAYEQYF,TGTGCCAGCAAGAGGGGGTCTGCCTACGAGCAGTACTTC
TRBD1,TRBV7-6,TRBJ1-3,.,CASSFWGQGTGNTIYF,TGTGCCAGCAGCTTCTGGGGACAGGGGACTGGAAACACCATATATTTT
TRBD1,TRBV6-5,TRBJ1-4,.,CASSSGTVNEKLFF,TGTGCCAGCAGTTCCGGGACAGTTAATGAAAAACTGTTTTTT
TRBD2,TRBV19,TRBJ2-5,.,CASRARGGYQETQYF,TGTGCCAGTAGGGCCCGGGGGGGGTACCAAGAGACCCAGTACTTC
TRBD1,TRBV6-5,TRBJ1-5,.,CASSFGTDQPQHF,TGTGCCAGCAGTTTTGGGACAGATCAGCCCCAGCATTTT
TRBD1,TRBV18,TRBJ1-2,.,CASSPLQGTDNYGYTF,TGTGCCAGCTCACCCTTACAGGGGACAGATAACTATGGCTACACCTTC
.,TRBV19,TRBJ2-5,.,CASSAPRGETQYF,TGTGCCAGTAGTGCTCCCCGGGGGGAGACCCAGTACTTC
.,TRBV7-2,TRBJ2-5,.,CASSPRGGTQETQYF,TGTGCCAGCAGCCCCCGGGGAGGTACCCAAGAGACCCAGTACTTC
TRBD1,TRBV5-4,TRBJ1-2,.,CASSPLGQGAYGYTF,TGTGCCAGCAGCCCATTAGGACAGGGCGCCTATGGCTACACCTTC
.,TRBV28,TRBJ2-5,.,CASSRTTPQETQYF,TGTGCCAGCAGCCGGACTACTCCCCAAGAGACCCAGTACTTC
.,TRBV5-6,TRBJ1-5,.,CASSPGGNQPQHF,TGTGCCAGCAGCCCCGGGGGGAATCAGCCCCAGCATTTT
.,TRBV6-1,TRBJ1-2,.,CASSEGGRGYTF,TGTGCCAGCAGTGAAGGGGGCAGAGGCTACACCTTC
TRBD2,TRBV11-2,TRBJ2-3,once,CASSLAGLAGSGTDTQYF,TGTGCCAGCAGCTTAGCGGGACTAGCGGGATCGGGCACAGATACGCAGTATTTT
TRBD1,TRBV27,TRBJ1-2,few,CASSPWPHGQGYGYTF,TGTGCCAGCAGTCCATGGCCCCATGGACAGGGGTATGGCTACACCTTC
TRBD2,TRBV11-2,TRBJ2-3,.,CASSGRAGGSTDTQYF,TGTGCCAGCAGCGGACGAGCGGGAGGGAGCACAGATACGCAGTATTTT
TRBD1,TRBV7-9,TRBJ2-2,.,CASSPGTAKKGGELFF,TGTGCCAGCAGCCCCGGGACAGCGAAAAAGGGGGGGGAGCTGTTTTTT
TRBD2,TRBV11-3,TRBJ2-7,once,CASSLGGGNYEQYF,TGTGCCAGCAGCTTAGGGGGAGGGAACTACGAGCAGTACTTC
TRBD1,TRBV27,TRBJ2-7,.,CASSGQAGGYEQYF,TGTGCCAGCAGTGGACAGGCGGGTGGTTACGAGCAGTACTTC
TRBD2,TRBV9,TRBJ2-3,.,CASSPRGAGRTDTQYF,TGTGCCAGCAGCCCTCGTGGAGCGGGAAGGACAGATACGCAGTATTTT
TRBD2,TRBV11-2,TRBJ2-5,.,CASSLNPSGSGLETQYF,TGTGCCAGCAGCCTAAACCCCAGCGGGAGTGGTTTGGAGACCCAGTACTTC
.,TRBV5-6,TRBJ2-3,.,CASNPIAGQSTDTQYF,TGTGCCAGCAACCCGATAGCGGGACAGAGCACAGATACGCAGTATTTT
.,TRBV18,TRBJ2-5,.,CASSPFYSRQETQYF,TGTGCCAGCTCACCATTTTACAGTCGCCAAGAGACCCAGTACTTC
.,TRBV5-5,TRBJ2-5,.,CASSLSAGEGGQYF,TGTGCCAGCAGCTTGAGTGCCGGGGAGGGGGGCCAGTACTTC
.,TRBV10-3,TRBJ2-1,.,CAISVGSGRGEQFF,TGTGCCATCAGCGTCGGTAGCGGACGGGGTGAGCAGTTCTTC
.,TRBV6-6,TRBJ1-3,.,CASRPPGSGNTIYF,TGTGCCAGCCGCCCCCCGGGCTCTGGAAACACCATATATTTT
.,TRBV2,TRBJ2-1,.,CASSEGTREQFF,TGTGCCAGCAGCGAGGGGACACGGGAGCAGTTCTTC
.,TRBV30,TRBJ1-5,.,CAWSGKQGSMVNQPQHF,TGTGCCTGGAGTGGCAAACAGGGTAGTATGGTCAATCAGCCCCAGCATTTT
.,TRBV7-9,TRBJ1-2,.,CASSPGAVSSPSYGYTF,TGTGCCAGCAGCCCAGGGGCGGTGTCCTCTCCCTCCTATGGCTACACCTTC
.,TRBV9,TRBJ2-7,.,CASSVEVSWYEQYF,TGTGCCAGCAGCGTAGAGGTTAGCTGGTACGAGCAGTACTTC
.,TRBV7-3,TRBJ2-3,.,CASSSTLSDTQYF,TGTGCCAGCAGCTCTACCCTATCAGATACGCAGTATTTT
TRBD2,TRBV28,TRBJ2-1,once,CASRFSGIGEQFF,TGTGCCAGCAGATTTAGCGGGATAGGTGAGCAGTTCTTC
.,TRBV6-1,TRBJ2-7,.,CASSARGVGYEQYF,TGTGCCAGCAGTGCCAGGGGGGTGGGCTACGAGCAGTACTTC
.,TRBV11-3,TRBJ1-1,medium-sized,CASSSAGWWGGAFF,TGTGCCAGCAGCTCCGCAGGGTGGTGGGGGGGAGCTTTCTTT
.,TRBV6-1,TRBJ2-7,.,CASGGIQSYEQYF,TGTGCCAGCGGGGGCATACAATCCTACGAGCAGTACTTC